The 7 T cell receptor beta chains below all came from one sample that was sequenced in a study of human T cells and chemical hapten exposure. Regarding time point: patch test 1, 2 weeks after DPC sensitization. The treatment here: therapeutic diphenylcyclopropenone sensitization with weekly scalp DPC. TCRdb reprocessed the RACE reads via MiXCR and lists one record per CDR3 protein. Of 150,000 to 200,000 distinct CDR3 sequences listed, roughly 15% are singletons. The sequencing here drew on whole blood, taken in connection with sensitization to the hapten diphenylcyclopropenone (DPC). Receptors originate from a woman under 40 with alopecia areata. Some clones in this sample may be carry-over from other donors' samples.

This clonotype turned up a few times. The chain is built from TRBV12-3 or TRBV12-4 and TRBJ1-6, with D perhaps TRBD1 (5 bases). This CDR3 has 15 amino acids. Trimming cost V 7 bases and J 10 bases, with 20 bases left between them. DNA of the CDR3: TGTGCCAGCACCATCACCATGGGGGTAGTCTCACCCCTCCACTTT. Translated: CASTITMGVVSPLHF.

The chain links TRBV29-1 to TRBJ1-1; D not resolved. This CDR3 has 15 amino acids. Germline CDR1 and CDR2: SQVTM and ANQGSEA. Trimming removed 3 bases from V and 0 bases from J, with 14 bases in between. CDR3 nucleotides: TGCAGCGTTGAGGCGAAAAGGGTAGTGAACACTGAAGCTTTCTTT. It translates to CSVEAKRVVNTEAFF.

V usage is TRBV27 and J usage is TRBJ2-7; D is unresolved. Trimming removed 0 bases from V and 6 bases from J, with 15 bases in between. The CDR3 totals 15 residues. CDR1 is MNHEY, CDR2 SMNVEV, per germline (reference sequence). CDR3 DNA: TGTGCCAGCAGTTTATCGATAGGTTGGGGTACCGAGCAGTACTTC. Amino acid sequence: CASSLSIGWGTEQYF.

The chain links TRBV5-1 to TRBJ2-1; no clear D. The CDR3 consists of 14 residues. V lost 2 bases and J 5 bases, leaving 11 bases between the germline ends. Per germline, CDR1 SGHRS and CDR2 YFSETQ. The CDR3 here is CASSFGDGDNEQFF. The CDR3 coding sequence is TGCGCCAGCAGCTTCGGCGACGGAGACAATGAGCAGTTCTTC.

This clonotype appeared a single time. The rearrangement uses TRBV7-2 and TRBJ1-2; D perhaps matches TRBD1 (6 bases). Germline lookup yields CDR1 SGHTA and CDR2 FQGNSA. Trimming left V 5 bases short and J 3 bases short, with 16 bases between. This CDR3 is 15 amino acids long. The CDR3 spells CASSPQARGDYGYTF. As DNA, the CDR3 is TGTGCCAGCAGCCCACAGGCCAGGGGTGACTATGGCTACACCTTC.

V usage is TRBV29-1 and J usage is TRBJ2-7; 8 nucleotides match TRBD2. CDR1 and CDR2 from the germline V gene are SQVTM and ANQGSEA. J was trimmed by 2 bases and V by 6 bases; bases with no gene match: 6. This CDR3 is 13 amino acids long. The CDR3 region has the DNA TGCAGCGTCGGATTAGCGGGGCCCTACGAGCAGTACTTC. Translation: CSVGLAGPYEQYF.

This clonotype has a handful of counts. The V call is TRBV5-7, the J call TRBJ1-1, with D uncertain. TRBV5-7 is an open reading frame, and its role is uncertain. Between the trimmed V and J ends, which lost 4 bases and 3 bases, there was a span of 13 bases. The CDR3 contains 14 residues. The CDR3 DNA is TGTGCCAGCAGCCCATGGGCCGGGGACACTGAAGCTTTCTTT. This translates into CASSPWAGDTEAFF.